This T cell receptor (beta chain) was observed in a study of cytomegalovirus exposure and HLA in healthy donors. The overall study: The study placed 70% to 85% of its 398 genotyped donors in the Caucasian-associated ancestry cluster. Study-wide findings and caveats: In a later analysis, a genetic analysis reported fewer productive-TCR N-insertions in an Asian-associated ancestry cluster than the cohort average. It has been reported that TCR beta sequences accurately predicted the HLA-A and HLA-B alleles of most subjects. Under in vitro conditions, a few CMV-associated chains were confirmed as specific for CMV antigens.

Trimming removed 2 bases from V and 0 bases from J, with 13 bases in between. CDR3 length equals 16 residues. CDR1 MNHEY and CDR2 SMNVEV come from the germline V gene (reference sequence). Both 60 Vbeta primers and 13 Jbeta primers went into the PCR. The table came from immunoSEQ multiplex PCR; TCRdb's copy has only in-frame clones and leaves some out. The sample carries some 91,000 clones, approximately 86% recorded once. Comment on this clone: Its target is unknown.

The sample comprised PBMCs. The clonotype was recovered from a man aged 30-40 years in good health and CMV-seropositive. The chain combines TRBV27 with TRBJ1-1; the D gene is possibly TRBD1 (6 bases). The CDR3 sequence is CASSLPPGDMNTEAFF. CDR3 nucleotide sequence: TGTGCCAGCAGTTTACCCCCCGGGGACATGAACACTGAAGCTTTCTTT.